This entry lists 29 T cell receptor beta chains sequenced from one sample in a study of cytomegalovirus exposure and HLA in healthy donors. The PCR ran on 60 Vbeta and 13 Jbeta primers. Using immunoSEQ multiplex PCR, the repertoire was profiled, and TCRdb retains in-frame clones only, with some absent. In the table there are 100,000 to 150,000 clones, 65% to 80% of which are singletons. The sequenced material came from PBMCs. All receptors come from a woman in her sixties in good health and CMV-seropositive.

The J gene is TRBJ2-1, the V gene TRBV30; 7 bases align to TRBD2. This CDR3 region has 14 residues. V shed 0 bases, J shed 5 bases, and the junction held 4 bases outside the gene matches. Germline lookup yields CDR1 GTSNPN and CDR2 SVGIG (reference sequence). CDR3 sequence (DNA): TGTGCCTGGAGTGTCGGGCTAGCGGACAATGAGCAGTTCTTC. This gives the protein CAWSVGLADNEQFF.

This clone has only one observation. This chain links TRBV7-2 with TRBJ1-5; the D is unclear. Trimming took off 1 base at V and 0 bases at J, with 7 bases between the two ends. Looked up from germline, CDR1 is SGHTA and CDR2 is FQGNSA. This CDR3 is built from 15 residues. CDR3 sequence reads: CASSLGLYSNQPQHF. In nucleotides, the CDR3 is TGTGCCAGCAGCTTAGGGCTTTATAGCAATCAGCCCCAGCATTTT.

The rearrangement joins TRBV29-1 to TRBJ1-5; a weak D match, TRBD1 (5 bases). Trimming removed 5 bases at V and 4 bases at J, with 12 bases between. Looked up from germline, CDR1 is SQVTM and CDR2 is ANQGSEA. CDR3 length: 13 amino acids. The CDR3 nucleotides are TGCAGCGTTACTCAGGGTACAAATCAGCCCCAGCATTTT. This encodes CSVTQGTNQPQHF.

The rearrangement joins TRBV7-3 to TRBJ2-2; 8 bases match TRBD2. Germline assignment: CDR1 SGHTA and CDR2 FQGTGA. J was trimmed by 1 base and V by 3 bases; bases with no gene match: 4. The CDR3 sequence is 16 residues long. CDR3 DNA: TGTGCCAGCAGCTTGGCGGGAGGAATGAACACCGGGGAGCTGTTTTTT. Protein: CASSLAGGMNTGELFF.

The chain joins TRBV6-5 to TRBJ2-7; 12 bases align to TRBD2. There are 13 residues in the CDR3. Trimming at V came to 7 bases and at J to 4 bases, leaving 2 bases not matched to a gene. Per the germline V gene, CDR1 is MNHEY and CDR2 is SVGAGI. The CDR3 DNA reads TGTGCCAGCAAGGGGACTAGCGGGTACGAGCAGTACTTC. Translating it yields CASKGTSGYEQYF.

The gene calls are TRBV5-1 and TRBJ2-2; 13 nucleotides align to TRBD2. The germline CDR1 and CDR2 sequences are SGHRS and YFSETQ. The CDR3 is 19 amino acids. V shed 3 bases and J 3 bases; nucleotides not matched to a gene: 11. In nucleotides, the CDR3 is TGCGCCAGCAGCTGGACCGTGACTAGCGGGGGGACCTACACCGGGGAGCTGTTTTTT. Its protein is CASSWTVTSGGTYTGELFF.

CDR3 protein: CSVGQILNTEAFF. Written as DNA, the CDR3 is TGCAGCGTTGGACAGATCCTGAACACTGAAGCTTTCTTT. The gene calls are TRBV29-1 and TRBJ1-1; TRBD1 might be the D (5 bases). This CDR3 spans 13 amino acids. CDR1 and CDR2 (germline): SQVTM, ANQGSEA. Between the trimmed V and J ends, which lost 4 bases and 0 bases, there was a span of 9 bases. Using reference TRBV29-1 and TRBJ1-1 for the parts outside the CDR3, the full variable domain is SAVISQKPSRDICQRGTSLTIQCQVDSQVTMMFWYRQQPGQSLTLIATANQGSEATYESGFVIDKFPISRPNLTFSTLTVSNMSPEDSSIYLCSVGQILNTEAFFGQGTRLTVV.

The chain uses TRBV4-1 and TRBJ1-3; D remains unclear. This CDR3 region has 12 residues. Germline V gene lookup returns CDR1 MGHRA and CDR2 YSYEKL. V lost 2 bases and J 5 bases, leaving 4 bases between the germline ends. The CDR3 protein is CASSQFRNTIYF. The CDR3 nucleotides are TGCGCCAGCAGCCAATTTAGAAACACCATATATTTT.

This clone was seen only once. The chain joins TRBV6-5 to TRBJ1-5; D uncertain. Germline V gives CDR1 MNHEY, CDR2 SVGAGI. Trimming took 4 bases from V and 1 from J, leaving 5 bases between them. This CDR3 is 13 amino acids long. The CDR3 bases are TGTGCCAGCAGTTCTAACAGCAATCAGCCCCAGCATTTT. It codes for CASSSNSNQPQHF.

J is TRBJ2-4 and V is TRBV19; D not resolved. The CDR3 consists of 12 residues. Between the trimmed V and J ends, which lost 0 bases and 7 bases, there was a span of 4 bases. Germline CDR1 reads LNHDA; CDR2 reads SQIVND (reference sequence). CDR3 in DNA: TGTGCCAGTAGTATAGATCGGAACATTCAGTACTTC. Translated, it gives CASSIDRNIQYF.

The sample holds a few counts of this clone. This sequence joins TRBV4-3 and TRBJ2-2; D gene uncertain. The CDR3 is 15 residues long. The germline V gene encodes CDR1 LGHNA and CDR2 YSLEER. The ends were cut back, 0 bases at V and 6 bases at J, with 11 bases in the middle. The CDR3 DNA reads TGCGCCAGCAGCCAAGACAAGTCTTCGGCCGGGGAGCTGTTTTTT. Translation: CASSQDKSSAGELFF.

V usage is TRBV4-2 and J usage is TRBJ1-2, with 10 bases matching TRBD1. J lost 5 bases, V lost 4 bases, and 7 bases had no gene match. Looked up from germline, CDR1 is LGHNA and CDR2 is YNFKEQ. The CDR3 extends over 15 amino acids. CDR3 amino acids: CASSLDRGLQYGYTF. In DNA, the CDR3 is TGTGCCAGCAGCCTAGACAGGGGGCTACAGTATGGCTACACCTTC.

The chain has TRBV6-5 and TRBJ1-2; D gene ambiguous. CDR1 is MNHEY and CDR2 is SVGAGI in the germline V gene. The CDR3 sequence is 12 residues long. Trimming removed 4 bases from V and 8 bases from J, with 11 bases in between. CDR3 sequence (DNA): TGTGCCAGCAGTTCCACTTTCTACGGCTACACCTTC. Translation gives CASSSTFYGYTF.

J is TRBJ1-2 and V is TRBV4-1; 11 bases fit TRBD1. The J segment lost 8 bases and the V segment lost 5 bases, leaving 1 base of the junction unmatched. Germline V gives CDR1 MGHRA, CDR2 YSYEKL. CDR3 length equals 12 residues. CDR3: CASSGTGGGYTF. The CDR3, as DNA: TGCGCCAGCAGCGGGACAGGGGGAGGCTACACCTTC.

This clone was observed once. The chain recombines TRBV7-2 with TRBJ2-5; 8 bases match TRBD1. Looked up from germline, CDR1 is SGHTA and CDR2 is FQGNSA. The CDR3 runs to 14 residues. V trimming: 3 bases; J trimming: 4 bases; junction bases outside the gene matches: 4. The CDR3 region has the DNA TGTGCCAGCAGCTTCGCAGGGGGCGGAGAGACCCAGTACTTC. This translates into CASSFAGGGETQYF.

This chain uses TRBV7-2 with TRBJ1-2; 9 nucleotides match TRBD1. The CDR3 sequence is 19 residues long. The V segment lost 6 bases and the J segment 1 base; nucleotides outside the gene matches: 18. CDR1 SGHTA and CDR2 FQGNSA come from the germline V gene. CDR3 DNA sequence: TGTGCCAGCAGTCCATCGGCCCCGGGACAGGGCGCCGTTAACTATGGCTACACCTTC. Encoded protein: CASSPSAPGQGAVNYGYTF.

This clone has a single count. The chain links TRBV12-5 to TRBJ1-2, with 7 bases fitting TRBD1. The V and J ends lost 3 bases and 5 bases, in that order; junction bases with no gene match: 3. Germline loops: CDR1 LGHNT, CDR2 FRNRAP. This CDR3 region has 13 residues. CDR3 region: CASGFDRVYGYTF. CDR3 bases: TGTGCTAGTGGTTTCGACAGGGTGTATGGCTACACCTTC. The variable domain in full, completed from reference TRBV12-5 and TRBJ1-2, reads DARVTQTPRHKVTEMGQEVTMRCQPILGHNTVFWYRQTMMQGLELLAYFRNRAPLDDSGMPKDRFSAEMPDATLATLKIQPSEPRDSAVYFCASGFDRVYGYTFGSGTRLTVV.

The table lists this clone with a count of one. The chain links TRBV4-1 to TRBJ1-2, with 7 bases lining up with TRBD1. Per the germline V gene, CDR1 is MGHRA and CDR2 is YSYEKL. The junction had 6 bases not matched to a gene; V was cut back by 1 base and J by 4 bases. The CDR3 contains 15 residues. The CDR3 spells CASSQARQGGYGYTF. The CDR3 DNA reads TGCGCCAGCAGCCAAGCTCGACAGGGAGGCTATGGCTACACCTTC.

The chain joins TRBV5-4 to TRBJ2-5, with 7 bases matching TRBD1. The CDR3 is made up of 14 amino acids. J gave up 5 bases and V 4 bases, and 8 bases lay outside the gene matches. Germline-derived CDR1 and CDR2 are SGHNT and YYREEE (reference sequence). The CDR3 DNA is TGTGCCAGCAGCAACAGACAGGGTGGGGAGACCCAGTACTTC. Protein sequence: CASSNRQGGETQYF.

This clone came up once. This rearrangement joins TRBV14 to TRBJ2-1, with 13 positions matching TRBD2. The V and J ends lost 4 bases and 5 bases, in that order; junction bases with no gene match: 5. The CDR3 loop spans 16 amino acids. Looked up from germline, CDR1 is SGHDN and CDR2 is FVKESK. The CDR3 loop reads CASSPLAGGSHNEQFF. For the CDR3, the DNA is TGTGCCAGCAGCCCACTAGCGGGGGGGAGCCACAATGAGCAGTTCTTC.

The V gene is TRBV5-1, the J gene TRBJ2-3; 7 bases align to TRBD2. With V trimmed by 2 bases and J by 1 base, 7 bases remained unmatched. This CDR3 has 16 amino acids. Germline-derived CDR1 and CDR2 are SGHRS and YFSETQ. CDR3 DNA: TGCGCCAGCAGCTTTCGAGGGAGGGCTGGCACAGATACGCAGTATTTT. Its protein is CASSFRGRAGTDTQYF.

On this clone: The germline gene is not matched at one end of the junction; a read error may be the cause. This rearrangement joins TRBV19 to TRBJ2-1; no reliable D call. The CDR3 has 13 amino acids. Germline V gene sequence: CDR1 LNHDA, CDR2 SQIVND (reference sequence). The CDR3 DNA reads as TGTGCCAGTAGCAGGTCCGTGTACAATGAGCCGTTCTTC. The encoded protein is CASSRSVYNEPFF.

The chain is built from TRBV7-2 and TRBJ1-1; a possible D gene is TRBD1 (6 bases). The CDR3 has 16 amino acids. Germline V lookup: CDR1 SGHTA, CDR2 FQGNSA. With 2 bases removed from V and 7 bases from J, the gap between germline ends came to 20 bases. The CDR3 region is CASSLSVVRGGVEAFF. CDR3 DNA sequence: TGTGCCAGCAGCTTATCAGTTGTAAGGGGGGGAGTTGAAGCTTTCTTT.

The chain uses TRBV5-5 and TRBJ1-6; perhaps TRBD1 as D (5 bases). The germline gives CDR1 SGHKS, CDR2 YYEKEE (reference sequence). This CDR3 has 14 amino acids. V was pared by 0 bases and J by 7 bases, with 8 bases between. CDR3 DNA: TGTGCCAGCAGCTTGGTGACAGCCAATTCACCCCTCCACTTT. The encoded protein is CASSLVTANSPLHF.

The genes are TRBV11-1 and TRBJ1-1; maybe TRBD1 (5 bases). The CDR3 sequence is 15 residues long. The V end was cut by 3 bases, the J end by 3 bases, with 14 bases between. The germline CDR1 and CDR2 sequences are SGHAT and FQDESV (reference sequence). The chain's CDR3 is CASSFDSALDTEAFF. DNA for the CDR3: TGTGCCAGCAGCTTCGACAGCGCTCTGGACACTGAAGCTTTCTTT.

The chain employs TRBV11-2 and TRBJ2-2, with D uncertain. This CDR3 has 17 amino acids. Germline V gene data show CDR1 as SGHAT and CDR2 as FQNNGV. V was cut by 1 base and J by 4 bases, with 16 bases left in between. CDR3 nucleotide sequence: TGTGCCAGCAGCTTAGCGGCTTTTCCGCGCGGCACCGGGGAGCTGTTTTTT. It is translated as CASSLAAFPRGTGELFF.

CDR3 nucleotides: TGCGCCAGCAGCCAAGATCAAGCGGGGGCTAACAATGAGCAGTTCTTC. Translating gives CASSQDQAGANNEQFF. The gene calls are TRBV4-3 and TRBJ2-1; 8 nucleotides align to TRBD2. CDR1 LGHNA and CDR2 YSLEER come from the germline V gene. The CDR3 totals 16 residues. Germline trimming cut 0 bases from V and 5 bases from J; bases unmatched to any gene: 6.

The V gene is TRBV7-9, the J gene TRBJ1-2; D perhaps matches TRBD1 (5 bases). The CDR3 contains 17 residues. In germline, CDR1 is SEHNR, CDR2 FQNEAQ (reference sequence). Trimming stripped 7 bases from V and 4 bases from J, with 25 bases between. This CDR3 reads CASINLVGEDSSYGYTF. CDR3 sequence (DNA): TGTGCCAGCATCAATCTCGTTGGTGAAGACAGCTCCTATGGCTACACCTTC.

The chain joins TRBV6-5 to TRBJ1-2, with D possibly TRBD1 on 6 matching bases. Germline CDR1 MNHEY, CDR2 SVGAGI. The CDR3 has 13 residues. V lost 6 bases and J 3 bases, leaving 11 bases between the germline ends. CDR3 DNA sequence: TGTGCCAGCAGCCCGGGGGGGCACTATGGCTACACCTTC. This encodes CASSPGGHYGYTF.